The next 23 T cell receptor beta chains were all read from a single sample in a study of T-cell reconstitution after alpha-beta-depleted transplantation in children. The authors prepared the TCRbeta library with unique molecular identifiers. TCRdb called the PCR reads again in MiXCR, with one record for every CDR3 protein. The sample includes more than 500,000 distinct CDR3 sequences, approximately 10% seen only once; the top ten take about 14%. Sequenced material: PBMCs, mostly from graft donor cells, taken 180 days after TCRalphabeta/CD19-depleted stem cell transplant. These receptors all stem from a female patient under 10 years old who had a stem cell transplant for aplastic anemia, so the T cells may come from the graft donor.

This clonotype appeared many times. The chain links TRBV18 to TRBJ1-2; 7 bases agree with TRBD1. This CDR3 is built from 15 residues. CDR1 KGHSH and CDR2 LQKENI come from the germline V gene. The V and J ends lost 4 bases and 0 bases, in that order; junction bases with no gene match: 5. The CDR3 nucleotides read TGTGCCAGCTCACTAACGGGACAGACTAACTATGGCTACACCTTC. Translated: CASSLTGQTNYGYTF.

This clonotype was seen a few times. The chain recombines TRBV5-4 with TRBJ2-3; weak D call: TRBD1 (6 bases). CDR3 length: 15 residues. V lost 2 bases, J lost 2 bases, and 12 bases lay in between. Germline CDR1 SGHNT, CDR2 YYREEE (reference sequence). As DNA, the CDR3 is TGTGCCAGCAGCTTCCTTCGGGACAACACAGATACGCAGTATTTT. Encoded protein: CASSFLRDNTDTQYF.

The chain employs TRBV11-2 and TRBJ2-1; D is ambiguous. CDR1 and CDR2 from the germline V gene are SGHAT and FQNNGV. This CDR3 is built from 14 residues. V was shortened by 5 bases and J by 8 bases, with 16 bases between the two germline ends. CDR3 region: CASSALSRVYEQFF. CDR3 nucleotide sequence: TGTGCCAGCAGCGCGTTATCTCGGGTTTATGAGCAGTTCTTC.

This clonotype was picked up many times. The chain carries TRBV7-3 and TRBJ1-1; TRBD1 matches 7 bases. Per the germline V gene, CDR1 is SGHTA and CDR2 is FQGTGA. J gave up 4 bases and V 5 bases, and 4 bases lay outside the gene matches. This CDR3 has 13 residues. This CDR3 is CASSEGAVTEAFF. CDR3 nucleotides: TGTGCCAGCAGCGAGGGGGCTGTCACTGAAGCTTTCTTT.

This clonotype was seen many times. Sequence at one end of the junction differs from germline and may be a read error. The rearrangement joins TRBV28 to TRBJ2-3; the D gene is possibly TRBD1 (5 bases). The CDR3 extends over 12 amino acids. Germline CDR1 is MDHEN and CDR2 is SYDVKM. CDR3 protein: CASRVTTDTQYF. CDR3 DNA sequence: TGCGCCAGCAGGGTAACGACAGATACGCAGTATTTT.

This clonotype turned up a few times. The chain employs TRBV28 and TRBJ2-2; D is tentatively TRBD1 or TRBD2 (7 bases each). V was cut by 5 bases and J by 6 bases, with 19 bases left in between. The germline CDR1 and CDR2 sequences are MDHEN and SYDVKM. The CDR3 is made up of 16 amino acids. The CDR3 nucleotides are TGTGCCAGCAGTCTCCGACAGGGAGGGTTCGCCGGGGAGCTGTTTTTT. It codes for CASSLRQGGFAGELFF.

This clonotype was detected a few times. The CDR3, as DNA: TGTGCCAGCAGCCTCTCCGGGACTAGCGGTAACAATGAGCAGTTCTTC. Translated: CASSLSGTSGNNEQFF. V and J are TRBV7-2 and TRBJ2-1; 11 nucleotides line up with TRBD2. Germline assignment: CDR1 SGHTA and CDR2 FQGNSA. V dropped 5 bases and J dropped 5; count of bases not matched to a gene: 8. The CDR3 has 16 residues.

CDR3 in DNA: TGTGCCAGCAGTGTGGGTAGCGGGGTCAGCTCCTACAATGAGCAGTTCTTC. As protein: CASSVGSGVSSYNEQFF. The rearrangement joins TRBV25-1 to TRBJ2-1; 8 nucleotides line up with TRBD2. The CDR3 spans 17 residues. Losses at the gene ends were 4 bases for V and 0 bases for J; bases not matched to a gene: 8. CDR1 and CDR2 (germline): MGHDK, SYGVNS.

This clonotype was detected only a few times. The V gene is TRBV28, the J gene TRBJ2-1; D is uncertain. The CDR3 contains 14 residues. The V end lost 3 bases, the J end lost 8 bases, and 14 bases lay between the germline ends. The germline CDR1 and CDR2 sequences are MDHEN and SYDVKM. The CDR3, as DNA: TGTGCCAGCAGTTTCCCGGGCTTGGTTCATGAGCAGTTCTTC. Amino acids: CASSFPGLVHEQFF.

This rearrangement joins TRBV9 to TRBJ2-5; the D is unclear. The CDR3 is made up of 14 amino acids. Per germline, CDR1 SGDLS and CDR2 YYNGEE. Trimming stripped 4 bases from V and 5 bases from J, with 15 bases between. The CDR3 DNA reads TGTGCCAGCAGCCCAAGGTTCAGTGAGGAGACCCAGTACTTC. As protein: CASSPRFSEETQYF. Filled out from reference TRBV9 and TRBJ2-5, the complete variable domain reads DSGVTQTPKHLITATGQRVTLRCSPRSGDLSVYWYQQSLDQGLQFLIQYYNGEERAKGNILERFSAQQFPDLHSELNLSSLELGDSALYFCASSPRFSEETQYFGPGTRLLVL.

The rearrangement joins TRBV19 to TRBJ2-1; the match to TRBD2 covers 11 bases. Germline-derived CDR1 and CDR2 are LNHDA and SQIVND (reference sequence). With V trimmed by 3 bases and J by 4 bases, 2 bases remained unmatched. CDR3 size: 15 residues. This CDR3 is CASSMGLADYNEQFF. As DNA, the CDR3 is TGTGCCAGTAGTATGGGACTAGCGGATTACAATGAGCAGTTCTTC.

The genes are TRBV5-1 and TRBJ2-1; 8 bases match TRBD1. Per germline, CDR1 SGHRS and CDR2 YFSETQ. The CDR3 sequence is 17 residues long. The ends lost 2 bases at V and 1 base at J; junction bases unmatched: 8. CDR3 region: CASSFRIRDRSYNEQFF. The CDR3 coding sequence is TGCGCCAGCAGCTTTCGAATCCGGGACAGGTCCTACAATGAGCAGTTCTTC.

This clonotype was observed a few times. The chain carries TRBV6-5 and TRBJ1-6, with 9 bases that match TRBD1. Trimming at V came to 4 bases and at J to 7 bases, leaving 14 bases not matched to a gene. CDR1 and CDR2 (germline): MNHEY, SVGAGI. CDR3 length: 18 residues. The CDR3 sequence is CASSLFPPGQGNNSPLHF. CDR3 sequence (DNA): TGTGCCAGCAGTTTATTCCCACCGGGACAGGGAAACAATTCACCCCTCCACTTT.

This clonotype was observed a few times. The J gene is TRBJ2-1, the V gene TRBV4-3; weak D call: TRBD2 (5 bases). The CDR3 contains 15 residues. V lost 0 bases, J lost 6 bases, and 12 bases lay in between. CDR1 is LGHNA, CDR2 YSLEER, per germline. The DNA of the CDR3 is TGCGCCAGCAGCCAAGATTACGAGGGATTCAATGAGCAGTTCTTC. Translating gives CASSQDYEGFNEQFF.

This clonotype was counted only a few times. J is TRBJ2-3 and V is TRBV7-8; a possible D gene is TRBD2 (6 bases). V was trimmed by 2 bases and J by 8 bases, leaving 20 bases between them. Germline loops: CDR1 SGHVS, CDR2 FQNEAQ. This CDR3 contains 16 residues. CDR3 coding DNA: TGTGCCAGCAGCTTACTCGGAAGAACTAGCACTAGTACGCAGTATTTT. Translating it yields CASSLLGRTSTSTQYF.

The chain links TRBV12-3 or TRBV12-4 to TRBJ2-2; 8 nucleotides agree with TRBD2. J lost 1 base, V lost 5 bases, and 6 bases had no gene match. The CDR3 is 16 amino acids. The CDR3, as DNA: TGTGCCAGCAGTCAGGGGACTAGTGAGAACACCGGGGAGCTGTTTTTT. Protein: CASSQGTSENTGELFF.

At least ten counts were recorded for this clonotype. The rearrangement links TRBV5-1 to TRBJ2-1; 9 nucleotides line up with TRBD2. Looked up from germline, CDR1 is SGHRS and CDR2 is YFSETQ. The CDR3 loop spans 15 amino acids. The V gene end was trimmed by 4 bases and the J gene end by 5 bases; junction bases not matched to a gene: 7. CDR3 amino acids: CASSGGTSSHNEQFF. The CDR3 DNA sequence: TGCGCCAGCAGCGGCGGGACTAGCAGCCACAATGAGCAGTTCTTC.

This chain joins TRBV29-1 and TRBJ1-2; D ambiguous. Trimming stripped 7 bases from V and 5 bases from J, with 5 bases between. From germline, CDR1 is SQVTM and CDR2 ANQGSEA. The CDR3 length is 9 residues. This CDR3 is CSAGYGYTF. The CDR3 DNA sequence: TGCAGCGCTGGATATGGCTACACCTTC.

This CDR3 reads CASSSRLPYEQYF. CDR3 DNA sequence: TGTGCCAGCAGCTCGAGGCTCCCCTACGAGCAGTACTTC. This sequence joins TRBV5-8 and TRBJ2-7; D remains unclear. The germline gives CDR1 SGHTS, CDR2 YDEGEE. CDR3 size: 13 residues. The ends were cut back, 3 bases at V and 2 bases at J, with 9 bases in the middle.

The rearrangement links TRBV27 to TRBJ2-1, with 9 positions matching TRBD1. Germline V gene data show CDR1 as MNHEY and CDR2 as SMNVEV (reference sequence). This CDR3 has 16 amino acids. After removal of 5 bases from V and 10 bases from J, the junction contained 15 bases not matched to a gene. The CDR3 sequence is CASSASQGAVTYEQFF. In DNA, the CDR3 is TGTGCCAGCAGTGCCTCACAGGGGGCGGTAACCTACGAGCAGTTCTTC.

This clonotype was seen many times. The chain recombines TRBV28 with TRBJ2-3, with 8 bases lining up with TRBD1. The CDR3 contains 19 residues. Germline-derived CDR1 and CDR2 are MDHEN and SYDVKM. The ends lost 3 bases at V and 3 bases at J; junction bases unmatched: 17. In nucleotides, the CDR3 is TGTGCCAGCAGTTTCCACCTTTTAAGGACAGGGAGAAAGACAGATACGCAGTATTTT. Translated, it gives CASSFHLLRTGRKTDTQYF.

This chain links TRBV9 with TRBJ1-4; D gene ambiguous. Trimming stripped 2 bases from V and 6 bases from J, with 11 bases between. The CDR3 length is 14 residues. Germline-derived CDR1 and CDR2 are SGDLS and YYNGEE. For the CDR3, the DNA is TGTGCCAGCAGCGTGGGCCAGCAGGATGAAAAACTGTTTTTT. Translation: CASSVGQQDEKLFF.

This clonotype was seen only a few times. The rearrangement uses TRBV28 and TRBJ2-7; tentative D call: TRBD1 (5 bases). The CDR3 spans 15 residues. Per germline, CDR1 MDHEN and CDR2 SYDVKM. V lost 8 bases and J 0 bases, leaving 17 bases between the germline ends. The CDR3 DNA follows: TGTGCCAGCTGCCGCGGTTTCAGGGTCTCCTACGAGCAGTACTTC. Encoded protein: CASCRGFRVSYEQYF.